Listed below are T cell receptor beta chains from one sample, sequenced in a study of cytomegalovirus exposure and HLA in healthy donors. Data came from immunoSEQ multiplex PCR; TCRdb stores just in-frame clones and leaves some out. The sample contains approximately 160,000 clones, around two thirds of which appear only once. Sequenced input: PBMCs. The receptors were sampled from a man aged 50 or older in good health and CMV-seronegative. Each CDR3 is given with its conserved first and last residue. The D gene is left open where the match is weak. Where a row states a size, it is once, few, many or the class of an expanded clone; other rows omit it.

D gene,clone size,V gene,J gene,CDR3 DNA,CDR3 protein
-,-,TRBV6-1,TRBJ2-7,TGTGCCAGCTTAGAGGTCCCCATGTACGAGCAGTACTTC,CASLEVPMYEQYF
-,once,TRBV6-6,TRBJ1-2,TGTGCCAGCAGTTACGGGCCAGGGCAAGGCTACACCTTC,CASSYGPGQGYTF
TRBD1,-,TRBV27,TRBJ2-1,TGTGCCAGCAGCTCGGACAGGGGGCCCCACAATGAGCAGTTCTTC,CASSSDRGPHNEQFF
-,-,TRBV19,TRBJ1-1,TGTGCCAGTAGTATCGGGGGGGGCGGATTGAATACTGAAGCTTTCTTT,CASSIGGGGLNTEAFF
-,once,TRBV6-5,TRBJ1-1,TGTGCCAGCAGTTACTCTCGGGGGAAAGCTTTCTTT,CASSYSRGKAFF
-,once,TRBV27,TRBJ2-7,TGTGCCAGCAGTTCTTCAGGGTCCTCCTACGAGCAGTACTTC,CASSSSGSSYEQYF
TRBD1,-,TRBV29-1,TRBJ2-7,TGCAGCGGGACAGGTCCCTACTACGAGCAGTACTTC,CSGTGPYYEQYF
-,-,TRBV19,TRBJ2-7,TGTGCCAGTAGTAGGACCGGTCGGGGAATTATCTACGAGCAGTACTTC,CASSRTGRGIIYEQYF
-,-,TRBV11-2,TRBJ2-7,TGTGCCAGCAACTTGGCGGGGGCGGGCTACGAGCAGTACTTC,CASNLAGAGYEQYF
TRBD1,-,TRBV7-2,TRBJ1-2,TGTGCCAGCAGTAGGACAGGGCGGTATGGCTACACCTTC,CASSRTGRYGYTF